The rows below give T cell receptor beta chains drawn from one sample of a study of cytomegalovirus exposure and HLA in healthy donors. TCRdb's copy holds only in-frame clones and misses some; the assay was immunoSEQ multiplex PCR. The table shows about 170,000 clones, with around 85% occurring only once. The sequenced sample was PBMCs. These TCRs come from a woman in her twenties or thirties in good health and CMV-seronegative. Both conserved end residues are part of each CDR3. The order of the fields is clone size, D gene, J gene, V gene, CDR3 protein, CDR3 DNA. A D gene is named only where the DNA matches it firmly. Where a row states a size, it is once, few, many or the class of an expanded clone; other rows omit it.

NA | TRBD2 | TRBJ2-1 | TRBV29-1 | CSVDPGTSGGYYNEQFF | TGCAGCGTTGACCCCGGGACTAGCGGGGGTTACTACAATGAGCAGTTCTTC
NA | NA | TRBJ2-7 | TRBV7-9 | CASSPPGYEQYF | TGTGCCAGCAGCCCCCCAGGGTACGAGCAGTACTTC
NA | NA | TRBJ2-4 | TRBV5-6 | CASSRDRGSKNIQYF | TGTGCCAGCAGTCGCGATAGGGGGTCCAAAAACATTCAGTACTTC
NA | TRBD1 | TRBJ1-2 | TRBV27 | CASRGDRGDYGYTF | TGTGCCAGCAGGGGGGACAGGGGAGACTATGGCTACACCTTC
NA | TRBD2 | TRBJ2-2 | TRBV7-3 | CASSAIAGGTGELFF | TGTGCCAGCAGCGCCATAGCGGGGGGCACCGGGGAGCTGTTTTTT
NA | TRBD1 | TRBJ2-2 | TRBV9 | CASSIVDRASGELFF | TGTGCCAGCAGCATCGTGGACAGGGCCAGCGGGGAGCTGTTTTTT
NA | NA | TRBJ2-2 | TRBV29-1 | CSVESGSAGELFF | TGCAGCGTTGAGAGCGGGTCGGCCGGGGAGCTGTTTTTT
NA | NA | TRBJ1-5 | TRBV4-3 | CASSQDPGLNQPQHF | TGCGCCAGCAGCCAAGACCCAGGCCTGAATCAGCCCCAGCATTTT
once | TRBD1 | TRBJ1-1 | TRBV18 | CASSGQGYSTEAFF | TGTGCCAGCTCAGGACAGGGATATAGCACTGAAGCTTTCTTT
NA | NA | TRBJ1-2 | TRBV30 | CAWTALLNYGYTF | TGTGCCTGGACCGCTCTCCTTAACTATGGCTACACCTTC
NA | TRBD2 | TRBJ2-7 | TRBV6-1 | CASSDAGLVHF | TGTGCCAGCAGTGATGCGGGACTAGTTCACTTC
NA | TRBD2 | TRBJ2-1 | TRBV19 | CASSKGLAGVSEQFF | TGTGCCAGTAGTAAAGGACTAGCGGGAGTTTCTGAGCAGTTCTTC
NA | TRBD1 | TRBJ1-6 | TRBV10-2 | CASNRDSVNSPLHF | TGCGCCAGCAATAGGGACAGCGTTAATTCACCCCTCCACTTT
NA | NA | TRBJ2-7 | TRBV4-3 | CASSATVASSKYF | TGCGCCAGCAGCGCGACAGTTGCCTCGAGCAAGTACTTC
once | TRBD1 | TRBJ2-3 | TRBV27 | CASKNTGAATQYF | TGTGCCAGCAAAAACACAGGGGCAGCTACGCAGTATTTT
NA | NA | TRBJ1-6 | TRBV28 | CASSIPGPGGNSPLHF | TGTGCCAGCAGTATCCCGGGACCCGGTGGAAATTCACCCCTCCACTTT
NA | NA | TRBJ1-5 | TRBV7-6 | CASSISAGAAQPQHF | TGTGCCAGCAGCATCTCGGCCGGGGCGGCTCAGCCCCAGCATTTT
once | TRBD2 | TRBJ2-7 | TRBV6-1 | CASSATSGYEQYF | TGTGCCAGCAGTGCGACTAGCGGCTACGAGCAGTACTTC
NA | NA | TRBJ2-2 | TRBV6-5 | CASSRDRRTTGELFF | TGTGCCAGCAGCAGAGACAGGAGGACCACCGGGGAGCTGTTTTTT
NA | NA | TRBJ2-7 | TRBV19 | CASSIVGGEQYF | TGTGCCAGTAGTATAGTTGGGGGCGAGCAGTACTTC
NA | NA | TRBJ2-7 | TRBV5-1 | CASSPDQSGYEQYF | TGCGCCAGCAGCCCGGACCAGTCGGGTTACGAGCAGTACTTC
once | NA | TRBJ2-1 | TRBV5-6 | CASSLAGGLEGNEQFF | TGTGCCAGCAGCTTGGCTGGGGGCCTTGAAGGAAATGAGCAGTTCTTC
once | TRBD1 | TRBJ2-7 | TRBV11-3 | CASSSVGQGSGEQYF | TGTGCCAGCAGCTCAGTGGGACAGGGGTCCGGCGAGCAGTACTTC